This entry is about one TCR beta chain. TCRdb re-called the RT-PCR reads through MiXCR, storing one row per CDR3 protein. The sample holds about 9,900 distinct CDR3 sequences, about 6% seen once. These data belong to a study of patients and donors after allogeneic stem cell transplantation. The germline gives CDR1 MDHEN, CDR2 SYDVKM. Trimming took off 6 bases at V and 3 bases at J, with 15 bases between the two ends. The CDR3 sequence is 14 residues long. The sequence came from a human donor who was either an allogeneic HSCT recipient or a stem cell or donor lymphocyte infusion donor (not recorded which). It is not recorded whose cells these are; they may come from a transplant donor. Sequences were obtained from blood, either unsorted or a sorted T cell fraction (not recorded which). V gene TRBV28 combines with J gene TRBJ2-7; possibly TRBD1 for D (6 bases). The CDR3 reads CASSFGQSNYEQYF. The CDR3 bases are TGTGCCAGCAGCTTTGGACAGAGCAACTACGAGCAGTACTTC. Full variable domain (missing parts from reference TRBV28 and TRBJ2-7): DVKVTQSSRYLVKRTGEKVFLECVQDMDHENMFWYRQDPGLGLRLIYFSYDVKMKEKGDIPEGYSVSREKKERFSLILESASTNQTSMYLCASSFGQSNYEQYFGPGTRLTVT.